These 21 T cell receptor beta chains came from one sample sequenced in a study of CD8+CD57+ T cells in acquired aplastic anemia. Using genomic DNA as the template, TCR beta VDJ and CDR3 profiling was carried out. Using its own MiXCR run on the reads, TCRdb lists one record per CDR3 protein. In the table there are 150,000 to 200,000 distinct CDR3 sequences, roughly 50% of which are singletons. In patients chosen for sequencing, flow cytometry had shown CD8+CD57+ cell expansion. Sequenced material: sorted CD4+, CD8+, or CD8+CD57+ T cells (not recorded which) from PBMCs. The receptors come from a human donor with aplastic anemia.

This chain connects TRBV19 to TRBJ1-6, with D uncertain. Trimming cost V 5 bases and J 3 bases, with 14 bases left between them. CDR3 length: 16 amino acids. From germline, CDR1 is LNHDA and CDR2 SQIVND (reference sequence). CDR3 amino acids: CASSQTPDHYNSPLHF. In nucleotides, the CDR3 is TGTGCCAGTAGTCAAACCCCGGATCACTATAATTCACCCCTCCACTTT.

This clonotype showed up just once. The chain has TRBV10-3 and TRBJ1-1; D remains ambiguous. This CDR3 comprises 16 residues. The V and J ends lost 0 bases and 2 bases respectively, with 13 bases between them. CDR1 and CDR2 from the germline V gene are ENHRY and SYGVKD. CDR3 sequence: CAISESNGRINTEAFF. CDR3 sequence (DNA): TGTGCCATCAGTGAGTCGAATGGACGGATTAACACTGAAGCTTTCTTT.

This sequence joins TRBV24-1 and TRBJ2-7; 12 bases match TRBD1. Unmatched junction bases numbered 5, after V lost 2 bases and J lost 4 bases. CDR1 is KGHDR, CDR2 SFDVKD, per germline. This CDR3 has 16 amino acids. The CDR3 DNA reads TGTGCCACCAGTGATTCGGGACAGGGGGCGCAGTACGAGCAGTACTTC. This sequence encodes CATSDSGQGAQYEQYF.

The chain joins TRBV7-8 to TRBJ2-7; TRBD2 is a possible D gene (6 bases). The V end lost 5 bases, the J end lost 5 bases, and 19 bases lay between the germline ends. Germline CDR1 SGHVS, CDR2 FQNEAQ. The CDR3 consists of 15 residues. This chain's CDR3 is CASSPRRVGFDEQYF. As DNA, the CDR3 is TGTGCCAGCAGCCCTAGGAGGGTTGGTTTCGACGAGCAGTACTTC.

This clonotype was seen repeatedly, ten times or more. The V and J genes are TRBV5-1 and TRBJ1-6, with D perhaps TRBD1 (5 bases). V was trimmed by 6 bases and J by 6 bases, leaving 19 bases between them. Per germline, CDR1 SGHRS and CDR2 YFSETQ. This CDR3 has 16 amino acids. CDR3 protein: CASTDWGGGTNSPLHF. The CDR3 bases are TGCGCCAGCACGGACTGGGGGGGGGGAACTAATTCACCCCTCCACTTT.

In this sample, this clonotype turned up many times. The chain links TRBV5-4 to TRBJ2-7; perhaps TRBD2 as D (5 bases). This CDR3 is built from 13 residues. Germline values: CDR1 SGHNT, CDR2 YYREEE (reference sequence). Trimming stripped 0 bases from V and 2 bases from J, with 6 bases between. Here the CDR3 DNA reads TGTGCCAGCAGCTTGGTCGGGACCTACGAGCAGTACTTC. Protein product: CASSLVGTYEQYF.

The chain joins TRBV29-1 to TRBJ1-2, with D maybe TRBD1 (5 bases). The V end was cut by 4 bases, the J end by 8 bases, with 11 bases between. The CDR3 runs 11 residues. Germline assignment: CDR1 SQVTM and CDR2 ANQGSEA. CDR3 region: CSVGQGEGYTF. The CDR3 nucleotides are TGCAGCGTTGGCCAGGGAGAGGGCTACACCTTC.

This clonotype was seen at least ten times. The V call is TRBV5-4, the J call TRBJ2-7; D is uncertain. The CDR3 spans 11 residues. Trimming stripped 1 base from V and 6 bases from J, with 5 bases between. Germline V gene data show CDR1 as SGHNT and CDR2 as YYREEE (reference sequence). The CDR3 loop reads CASSLRSEQYF. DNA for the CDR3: TGTGCCAGCAGCTTGAGGTCCGAGCAGTACTTC.

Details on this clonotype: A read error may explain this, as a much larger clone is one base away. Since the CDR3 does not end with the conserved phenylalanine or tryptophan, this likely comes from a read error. The CDR3 is CASLAADYNSPLHS. The CDR3 nucleotides are TGTGCCAGCTTGGCGGCCGACTATAATTCACCCCTCCACTCT. This rearrangement joins TRBV6-1 to TRBJ1-6; no clear D. CDR3 length equals 14 residues. Trimming removed 8 bases from V and 3 bases from J, with 11 bases in between. Germline V gives CDR1 MNHNS, CDR2 SASEGT.

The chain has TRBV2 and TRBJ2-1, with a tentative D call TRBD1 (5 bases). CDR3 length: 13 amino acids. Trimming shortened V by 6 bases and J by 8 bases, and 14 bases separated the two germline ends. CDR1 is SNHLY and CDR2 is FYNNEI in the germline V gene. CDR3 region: CASSLQGFDEQFF. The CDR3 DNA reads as TGTGCCAGCAGCCTCCAGGGTTTTGATGAGCAGTTCTTC.

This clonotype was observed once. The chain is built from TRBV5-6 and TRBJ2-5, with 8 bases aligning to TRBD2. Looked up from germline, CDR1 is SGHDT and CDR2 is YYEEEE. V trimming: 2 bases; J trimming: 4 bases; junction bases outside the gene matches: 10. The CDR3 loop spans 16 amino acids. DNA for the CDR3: TGTGCCAGCAGCTTTTTTGACGGGAGGGCCAGAGAGACCCAGTACTTC. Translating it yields CASSFFDGRARETQYF.

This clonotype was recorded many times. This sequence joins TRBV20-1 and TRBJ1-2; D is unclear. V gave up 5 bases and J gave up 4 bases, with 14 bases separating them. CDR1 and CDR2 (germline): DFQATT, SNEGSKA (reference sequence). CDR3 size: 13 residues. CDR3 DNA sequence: TGCAGTGCTCCGAGGTGGGAGTCCTATGGCTACACCTTC. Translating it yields CSAPRWESYGYTF.

CDR3 residues: CASSINGYGYTF. Written as DNA, the CDR3 is TGTGCCAGTAGTATCAACGGCTATGGCTACACCTTC. The rearrangement uses TRBV19 and TRBJ1-2; D uncertain. Germline V CDR1 and CDR2: LNHDA, SQIVND (reference sequence). This CDR3 is built from 12 residues. Trimming took off 3 bases at V and 4 bases at J, with 6 bases between the two ends.

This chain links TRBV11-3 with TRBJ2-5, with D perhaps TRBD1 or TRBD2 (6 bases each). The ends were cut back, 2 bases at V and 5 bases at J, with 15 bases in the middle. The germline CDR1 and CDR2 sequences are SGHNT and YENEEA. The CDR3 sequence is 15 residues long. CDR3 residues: CASSLKGGAAETQYF. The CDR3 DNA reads TGTGCCAGCAGCTTAAAGGGGGGAGCGGCGGAGACCCAGTACTTC.

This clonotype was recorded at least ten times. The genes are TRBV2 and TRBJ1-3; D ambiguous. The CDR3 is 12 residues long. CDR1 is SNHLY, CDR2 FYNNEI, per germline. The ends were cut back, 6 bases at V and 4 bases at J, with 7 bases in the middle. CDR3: CASSTPGNTIYF. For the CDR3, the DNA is TGTGCCAGCAGCACCCCCGGAAACACCATATATTTT.

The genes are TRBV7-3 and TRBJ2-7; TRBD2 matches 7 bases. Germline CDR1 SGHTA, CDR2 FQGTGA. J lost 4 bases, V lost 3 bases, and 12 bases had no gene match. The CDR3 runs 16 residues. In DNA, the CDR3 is TGTGCCAGCAGCTTCGGCGGGGGAGCGGGGTCGTACGAGCAGTACTTC. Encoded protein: CASSFGGGAGSYEQYF.

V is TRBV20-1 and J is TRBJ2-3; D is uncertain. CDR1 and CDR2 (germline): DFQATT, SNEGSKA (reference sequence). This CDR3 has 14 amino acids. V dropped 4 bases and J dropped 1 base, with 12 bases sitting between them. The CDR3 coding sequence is TGCAGTGCTACTGACGTCTGGGGCACAGATACGCAGTATTTT. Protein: CSATDVWGTDTQYF.

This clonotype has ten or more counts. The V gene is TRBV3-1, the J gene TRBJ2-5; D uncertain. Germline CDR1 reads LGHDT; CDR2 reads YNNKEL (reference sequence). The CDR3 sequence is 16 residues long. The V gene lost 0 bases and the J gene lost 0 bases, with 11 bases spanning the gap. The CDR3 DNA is TGTGCCAGCAGCCAAGAGGTATCCCGGGACCAAGAGACCCAGTACTTC. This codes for CASSQEVSRDQETQYF.

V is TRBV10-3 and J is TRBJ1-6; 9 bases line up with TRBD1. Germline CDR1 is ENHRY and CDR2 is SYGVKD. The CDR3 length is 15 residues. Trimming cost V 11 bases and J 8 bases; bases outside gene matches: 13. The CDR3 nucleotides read TGTGCCTCAAGGACAGGGGCTAGGAGTGATTCACCCCTCCACTTT. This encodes CASRTGARSDSPLHF.

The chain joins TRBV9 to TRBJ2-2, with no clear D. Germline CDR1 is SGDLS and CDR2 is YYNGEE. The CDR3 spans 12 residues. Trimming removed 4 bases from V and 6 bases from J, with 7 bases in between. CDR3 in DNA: TGTGCCAGCAGCCGCCTCGCCGGGGAGCTGTTTTTT. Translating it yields CASSRLAGELFF.

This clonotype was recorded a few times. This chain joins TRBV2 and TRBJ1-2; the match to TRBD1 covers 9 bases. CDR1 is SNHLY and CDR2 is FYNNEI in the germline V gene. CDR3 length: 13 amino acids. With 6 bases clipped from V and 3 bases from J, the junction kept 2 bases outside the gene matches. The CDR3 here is CASRRDRDYGYTF. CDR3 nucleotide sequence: TGTGCCAGCAGGAGGGACAGGGACTATGGCTACACCTTC.